This T cell receptor beta chain was recovered during a study of cytomegalovirus exposure and HLA in healthy donors. TCRdb's copy holds only in-frame clones and misses some; the assay was immunoSEQ multiplex PCR. The table has under 200,000 clones, about 81% seen once. Deletions cut 4 bases from V and 0 bases from J, with 16 bases between. CDR1 is SQVTM and CDR2 is ANQGSEA in the germline V gene. The CDR3 spans 16 residues. Study findings and constraints: High sensitivity and specificity were reportedly achieved when the classifier diagnosed cytomegalovirus status. Listed as cytomegalovirus-associated were over 150 TCR beta chains. Generally TCR sequences proved uncommon, though certain public TCRs appeared in numerous donors.

The donors were members of the validation cohort comprising 100 to 150 subjects, separate from the approximately 700-subject first cohort. A remark on this clone: Its antigen is not identified.

This receptor was taken from a woman in her twenties or thirties in good health and CMV-seronegative. The V call is TRBV29-1, the J call TRBJ2-1; TRBD2 is a possible D gene (7 bases). Material for sequencing was PBMCs. The CDR3 bases are TGCAGCGTTGTGGGGTTCGGGGGGCCCTCCTACAATGAGCAGTTCTTC. This translates into CSVVGFGGPSYNEQFF.